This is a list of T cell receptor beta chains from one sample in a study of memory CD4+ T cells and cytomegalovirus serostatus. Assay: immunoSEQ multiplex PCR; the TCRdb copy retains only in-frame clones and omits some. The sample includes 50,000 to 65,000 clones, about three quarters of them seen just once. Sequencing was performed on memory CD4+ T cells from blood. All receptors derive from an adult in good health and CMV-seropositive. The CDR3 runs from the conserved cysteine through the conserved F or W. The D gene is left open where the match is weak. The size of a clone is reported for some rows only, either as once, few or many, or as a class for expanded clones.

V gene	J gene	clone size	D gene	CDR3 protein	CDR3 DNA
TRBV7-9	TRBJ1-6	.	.	CASSSQPSNNSPLHF	TGTGCCAGCAGCTCCCAGCCTTCTAATAATTCACCCCTCCACTTT
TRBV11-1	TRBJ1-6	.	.	CASSSGGAQLSPLHF	TGTGCCAGCAGCTCGGGCGGGGCGCAGCTTTCACCCCTCCACTTT
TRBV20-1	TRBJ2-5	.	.	CSAMQETQYF	TGCAGTGCCATGCAAGAGACCCAGTACTTC
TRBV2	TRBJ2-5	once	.	CASSGLGSVGRGQETQYF	TGTGCCAGCAGTGGGTTGGGCAGTGTCGGGAGAGGGCAAGAGACCCAGTACTTC
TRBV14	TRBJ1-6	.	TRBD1	CASSLRTGSYNSPLHF	TGTGCCAGCAGCCTGCGGACAGGGTCTTATAATTCACCCCTCCACTTT
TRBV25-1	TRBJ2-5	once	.	CASSASGHFAETQYF	TGTGCCAGCAGTGCATCAGGACACTTTGCAGAGACCCAGTACTTC
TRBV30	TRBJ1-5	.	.	CAWSVSSNQPQHF	TGTGCCTGGAGTGTCTCCAGCAATCAGCCCCAGCATTTT
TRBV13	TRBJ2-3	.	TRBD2	CASSGAGGRGTDTQYF	TGTGCCAGCAGCGGGGCGGGAGGGCGAGGGACAGATACGCAGTATTTT
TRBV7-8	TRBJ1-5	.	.	CASSPQRNQPQHF	TGTGCCAGCAGCCCCCAGCGAAATCAGCCCCAGCATTTT
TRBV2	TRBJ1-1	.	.	CASSDLLNTEAFF	TGTGCCAGCAGTGACCTCCTGAACACTGAAGCTTTCTTT
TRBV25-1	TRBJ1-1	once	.	CASSSLRQMGNTEAFF	TGTGCCAGCAGTTCACTTCGACAGATGGGGAACACTGAAGCTTTCTTT
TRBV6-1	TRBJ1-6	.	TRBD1	CASIPGGNNSPLHF	TGTGCCAGCATCCCAGGGGGCAATAATTCACCCCTCCACTTT
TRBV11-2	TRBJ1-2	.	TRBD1	CASSSIQGAAGYTF	TGTGCCAGCAGCTCGATACAGGGGGCGGCTGGCTACACCTTC
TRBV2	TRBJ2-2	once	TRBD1	CASRVGDRGVAGELFF	TGTGCCAGCAGGGTCGGGGACAGGGGTGTGGCCGGGGAGCTGTTTTTT
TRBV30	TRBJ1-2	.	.	CAWSVQAIRGGYTF	TGTGCCTGGAGTGTACAGGCGATCAGGGGTGGCTACACCTTC
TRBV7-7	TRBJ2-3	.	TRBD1	CASSPGTVGHTDTQYF	TGTGCTAGCAGCCCAGGGACAGTGGGTCACACAGATACGCAGTATTTT
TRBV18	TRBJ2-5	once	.	CASSPKETQYF	TGTGCCAGCTCACCCAAAGAGACCCAGTACTTC
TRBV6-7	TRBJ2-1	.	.	CASNTHEQFF	TGTGCCAGCAATACCCATGAGCAGTTCTTC
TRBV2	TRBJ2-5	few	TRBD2	CASKRGASGRSRETQYF	TGTGCCAGCAAGAGGGGGGCTAGCGGGAGATCCCGGGAGACCCAGTACTTC
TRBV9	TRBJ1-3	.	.	CASSVQGSTGNTIYF	TGTGCCAGCAGTGTCCAGGGAAGTACTGGAAACACCATATATTTT
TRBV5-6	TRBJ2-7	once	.	CASSGTRTVAYEQYF	TGTGCCAGCAGCGGGACAAGGACGGTTGCCTACGAGCAGTACTTC
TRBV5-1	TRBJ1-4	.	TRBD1	CASSLAGDRGEKLFF	TGCGCCAGCAGCTTGGCCGGGGACAGGGGAGAAAAACTGTTTTTT
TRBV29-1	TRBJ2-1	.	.	CSGGPGNEQFF	TGCAGCGGAGGGCCTGGGAATGAGCAGTTCTTC
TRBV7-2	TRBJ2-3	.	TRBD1	CASSQGAPGEGTQYF	TGTGCCAGCAGTCAGGGGGCGCCGGGTGAAGGTACGCAGTATTTT
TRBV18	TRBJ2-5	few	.	CASSPLGSTQYF	TGTGCCAGCTCACCCCTAGGGTCGACCCAGTACTTC
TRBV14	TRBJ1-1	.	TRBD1	CASSPNPGTGVTEAFF	TGTGCCAGCAGCCCCAACCCGGGGACAGGGGTCACTGAAGCTTTCTTT
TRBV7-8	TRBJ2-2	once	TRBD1	CASSPRTGAGTGELFF	TGTGCCAGCAGTCCACGTACAGGGGCCGGCACCGGGGAGCTGTTTTTT
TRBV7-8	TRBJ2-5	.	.	CASSFFAGEETQYF	TGTGCCAGCAGCTTCTTTGCAGGTGAAGAGACCCAGTACTTC
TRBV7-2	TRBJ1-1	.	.	CASSSTRRGGWSEAFF	TGTGCCAGCAGCTCGACCCGGAGGGGGGGGTGGTCTGAAGCTTTCTTT
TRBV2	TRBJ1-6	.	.	CASSPKGGLLHSPLHF	TGTGCCAGCAGTCCTAAGGGAGGCTTACTTCATTCACCCCTCCACTTT
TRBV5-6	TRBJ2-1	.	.	CASGLRGGAYNEQFF	TGTGCCAGCGGTTTAAGGGGGGGGGCCTACAATGAGCAGTTCTTC
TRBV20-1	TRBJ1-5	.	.	CSAREGSAQHF	TGCAGTGCTAGAGAGGGGTCCGCCCAGCATTTT
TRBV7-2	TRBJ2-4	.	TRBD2	CASSLVERGLAKNIQYF	TGTGCCAGCAGCTTAGTGGAGCGGGGGTTAGCCAAAAACATTCAGTACTTC
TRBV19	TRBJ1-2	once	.	CASSYRDGGYTF	TGTGCCAGTAGCTACAGGGATGGTGGCTACACCTTC
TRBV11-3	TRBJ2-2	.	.	CASSFEPFGELFF	TGTGCCAGCAGCTTCGAGCCTTTCGGGGAGCTGTTTTTT
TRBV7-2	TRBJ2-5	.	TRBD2	CASSPSGVLLRETQYF	TGTGCCAGCAGTCCTAGCGGGGTACTACTAAGAGAGACCCAGTACTTC
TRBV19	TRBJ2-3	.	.	CASMGDTQYF	TGTGCCAGTATGGGGGATACGCAGTATTTT
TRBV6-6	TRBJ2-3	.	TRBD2	CASSLLRLASTDTQYF	TGTGCCAGCAGCTTATTACGACTAGCTAGCACAGATACGCAGTATTTT
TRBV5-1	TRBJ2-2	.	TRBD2	CASSRTSGASGELFF	TGCGCCAGCAGCCGGACTAGCGGGGCAAGCGGGGAGCTGTTTTTT